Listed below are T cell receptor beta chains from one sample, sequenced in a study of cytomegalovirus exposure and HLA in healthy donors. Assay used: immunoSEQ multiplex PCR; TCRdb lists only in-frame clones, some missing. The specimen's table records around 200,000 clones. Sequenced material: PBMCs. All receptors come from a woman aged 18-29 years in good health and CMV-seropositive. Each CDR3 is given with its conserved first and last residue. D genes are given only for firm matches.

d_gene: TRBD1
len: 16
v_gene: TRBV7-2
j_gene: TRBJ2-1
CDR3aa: CASSLGTGGRYNEQFF
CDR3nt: TGTGCCAGCAGCTTAGGGACAGGGGGTAGATACAATGAGCAGTTCTTC

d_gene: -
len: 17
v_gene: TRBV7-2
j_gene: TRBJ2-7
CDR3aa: CASSLRRRAQELYEQYF
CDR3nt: TGTGCCAGCAGCTTAAGGAGGAGGGCGCAGGAACTTTACGAGCAGTACTTC

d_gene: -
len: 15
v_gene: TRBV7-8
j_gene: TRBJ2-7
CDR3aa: CASSRGGQGSYEQYF
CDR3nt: TGTGCCAGCAGCCGCGGAGGCCAGGGGTCCTACGAGCAGTACTTC

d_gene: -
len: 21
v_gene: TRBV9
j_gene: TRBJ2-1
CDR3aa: CASSPGTGYGGGEIHYNEQFF
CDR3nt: TGTGCCAGCAGCCCGGGGACAGGGTATGGCGGGGGGGAAATACACTACAATGAGCAGTTCTTC

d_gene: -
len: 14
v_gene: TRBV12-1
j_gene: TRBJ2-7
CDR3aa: CASSFARESYEQYF
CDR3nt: TGTGCCAGCAGCTTTGCTAGGGAGAGCTACGAGCAGTACTTC

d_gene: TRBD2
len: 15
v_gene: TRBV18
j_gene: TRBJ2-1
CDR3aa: CASSPGLAGDNEQFF
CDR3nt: TGTGCCAGCTCACCCGGACTAGCGGGAGACAATGAGCAGTTCTTC

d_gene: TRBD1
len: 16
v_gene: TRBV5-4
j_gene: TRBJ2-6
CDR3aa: CASSAGTGSGANVLTF
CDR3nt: TGTGCCAGCAGCGCCGGGACAGGGAGCGGGGCCAACGTCCTGACTTTC

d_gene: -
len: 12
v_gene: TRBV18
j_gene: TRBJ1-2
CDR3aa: CASSRQDYGYTF
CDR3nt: TGTGCCAGCTCGCGACAGGACTATGGCTACACCTTC

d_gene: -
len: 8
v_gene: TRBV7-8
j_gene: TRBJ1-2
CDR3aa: CASSPRFF
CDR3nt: TGTGCCAGCAGCCCGAGGTTCTTC

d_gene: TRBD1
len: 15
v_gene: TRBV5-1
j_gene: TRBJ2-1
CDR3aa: CASNPSIDRADEQFF
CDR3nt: TGCGCCAGCAACCCCTCCATTGACAGGGCCGACGAGCAGTTCTTC

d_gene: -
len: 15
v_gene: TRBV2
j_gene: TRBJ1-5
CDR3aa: CASSERWGDRQPQHF
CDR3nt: TGTGCCAGCAGTGAACGGTGGGGGGACCGTCAGCCCCAGCATTTT

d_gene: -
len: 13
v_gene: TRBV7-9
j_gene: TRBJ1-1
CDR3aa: CASSSRGGTEAFF
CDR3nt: TGTGCCAGCAGCTCCAGGGGCGGGACTGAAGCTTTCTTT

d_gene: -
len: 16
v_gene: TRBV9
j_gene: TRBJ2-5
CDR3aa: CASSVDPGWLQETQYF
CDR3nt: TGTGCCAGCAGCGTGGATCCGGGGTGGCTACAAGAGACCCAGTACTTC

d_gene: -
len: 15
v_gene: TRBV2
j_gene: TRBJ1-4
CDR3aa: CASSERATVNEKLFF
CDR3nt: TGTGCCAGCAGTGAAAGGGCGACAGTTAATGAAAAACTGTTTTTT

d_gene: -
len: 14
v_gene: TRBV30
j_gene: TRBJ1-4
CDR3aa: CAWSVTRVGEKLFF
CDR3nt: TGTGCCTGGAGTGTAACCCGGGTCGGTGAAAAACTGTTTTTT

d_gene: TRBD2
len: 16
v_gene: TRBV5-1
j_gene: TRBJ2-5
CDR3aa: CASSPGTSGVQETQYF
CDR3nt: TGCGCCAGCAGCCCTGGGACTAGCGGGGTACAAGAGACCCAGTACTTC

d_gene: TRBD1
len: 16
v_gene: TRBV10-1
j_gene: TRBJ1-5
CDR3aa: CASSGGTGDSNQPQHF
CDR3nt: TGCGCCAGCAGTGGAGGGACAGGGGATAGCAATCAGCCCCAGCATTTT

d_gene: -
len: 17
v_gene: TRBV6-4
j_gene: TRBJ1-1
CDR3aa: CASSVNRPAPGNTEAFF
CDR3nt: TGTGCCAGCAGTGTGAACAGGCCCGCCCCTGGGAACACTGAAGCTTTCTTT

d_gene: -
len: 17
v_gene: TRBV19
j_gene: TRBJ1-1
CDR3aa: CASSIVGRRTRYTEAFF
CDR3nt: TGTGCCAGTAGTATAGTCGGACGGCGGACTCGATACACTGAAGCTTTCTTT

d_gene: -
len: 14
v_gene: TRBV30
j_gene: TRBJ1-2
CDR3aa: CAWSVPGPNYGYTF
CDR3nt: TGTGCCTGGAGTGTCCCAGGGCCTAACTATGGCTACACCTTC

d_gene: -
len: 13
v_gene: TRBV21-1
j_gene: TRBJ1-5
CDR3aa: CACRWQGGQPQHF
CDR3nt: TGTGCCTGCCGGTGGCAAGGGGGTCAGCCCCAGCATTTT

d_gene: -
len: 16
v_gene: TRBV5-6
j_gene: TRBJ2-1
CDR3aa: CASSFLAESSYNEQFF
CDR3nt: TGTGCCAGCAGCTTTTTAGCGGAAAGCTCCTACAATGAGCAGTTCTTC

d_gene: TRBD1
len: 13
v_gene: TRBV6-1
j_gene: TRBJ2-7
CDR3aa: CASRNQGAYEQYF
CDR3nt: TGTGCCAGCAGAAATCAGGGGGCCTACGAGCAGTACTTC

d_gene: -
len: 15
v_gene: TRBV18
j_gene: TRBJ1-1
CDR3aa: CASSPNIAGEGGAFF
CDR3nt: TGTGCCAGCTCACCAAACATAGCTGGGGAAGGAGGAGCTTTCTTT

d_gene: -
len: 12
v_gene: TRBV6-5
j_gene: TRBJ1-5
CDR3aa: CASGAGNQPQHF
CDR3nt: TGTGCCAGCGGGGCGGGCAATCAGCCCCAGCATTTT

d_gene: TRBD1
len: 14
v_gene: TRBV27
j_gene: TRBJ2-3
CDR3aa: CASRATGGSDTQYF
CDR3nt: TGTGCCAGCAGAGCCACAGGGGGCTCAGATACGCAGTATTTT

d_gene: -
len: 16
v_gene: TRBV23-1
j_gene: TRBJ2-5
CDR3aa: CASSQSHWRGQETQYF
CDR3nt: TGCGCCAGCAGTCAATCGCACTGGCGGGGCCAAGAGACCCAGTACTTC

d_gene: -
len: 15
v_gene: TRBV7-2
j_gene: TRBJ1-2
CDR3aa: CASSSLDSPNYGYTF
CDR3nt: TGTGCCAGCAGCTCTTTGGACAGCCCTAACTATGGCTACACCTTC

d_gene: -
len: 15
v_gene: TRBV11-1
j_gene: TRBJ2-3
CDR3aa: CASSPSTGITDTQYF
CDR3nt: TGTGCCAGCAGCCCATCAACGGGAATTACAGATACGCAGTATTTT

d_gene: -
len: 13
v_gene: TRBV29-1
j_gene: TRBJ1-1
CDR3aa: CSVEQGMNTEAFF
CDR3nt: TGCAGCGTGGAACAGGGCATGAACACTGAAGCTTTCTTT

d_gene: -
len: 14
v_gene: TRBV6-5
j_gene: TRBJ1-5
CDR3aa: CASTPTRGNQPQHF
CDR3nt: TGTGCCAGCACTCCCACCAGGGGCAACCAGCCCCAGCATTTT

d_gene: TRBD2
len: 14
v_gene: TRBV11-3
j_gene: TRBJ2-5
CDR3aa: CAIRGLAHQETQYF
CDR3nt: TGTGCCATCCGGGGACTAGCGCACCAAGAGACCCAGTACTTC

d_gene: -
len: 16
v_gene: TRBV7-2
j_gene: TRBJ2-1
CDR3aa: CASSPRLQRNYNEQFF
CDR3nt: TGTGCCAGCAGCCCAAGACTGCAGCGGAACTACAATGAGCAGTTCTTC

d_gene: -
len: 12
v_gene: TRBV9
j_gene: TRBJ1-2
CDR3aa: CASSVVSYGYTF
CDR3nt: TGTGCCAGCAGCGTAGTTAGCTATGGCTACACCTTC

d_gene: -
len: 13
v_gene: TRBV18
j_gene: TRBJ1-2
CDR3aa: CASSPEQYYGYTF
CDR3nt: TGTGCCAGCTCACCAGAACAGTACTATGGCTACACCTTC

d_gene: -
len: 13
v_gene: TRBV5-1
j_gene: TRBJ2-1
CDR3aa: CASSLDRYNEQFF
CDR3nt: TGCGCCAGCAGCTTGGACAGGTACAATGAGCAGTTCTTC

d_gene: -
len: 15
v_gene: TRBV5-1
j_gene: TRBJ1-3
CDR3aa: CASSPGLSTGNTIYF
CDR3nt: TGCGCCAGCAGCCCCGGACTTAGTACTGGAAACACCATATATTTT

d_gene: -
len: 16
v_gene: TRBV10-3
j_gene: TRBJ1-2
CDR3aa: CAISEGSGNVNYGYTF
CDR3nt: TGTGCCATCAGTGAGGGTTCAGGGAATGTTAACTATGGCTACACCTTC

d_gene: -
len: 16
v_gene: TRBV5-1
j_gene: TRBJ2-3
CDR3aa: CASSLGGSEYTDTQYF
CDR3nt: TGCGCCAGCAGCTTGGGGGGCTCCGAGTACACAGATACGCAGTATTTT

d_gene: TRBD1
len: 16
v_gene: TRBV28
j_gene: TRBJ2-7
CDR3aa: CASSSQGALFTYEQYF
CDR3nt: TGTGCCAGCAGTTCACAGGGGGCGCTTTTCACCTACGAGCAGTACTTC